This TCR beta chain originates from a study of T cell responses to AZD1222 COVID-19 vaccine. Study at large: Investigators merged groups given second doses at roughly 4 or roughly 12 weeks.

CDR3 length: 14 residues. V lost 2 bases to trimming and J lost 0 bases, with 5 bases between them. CDR1 and CDR2 from the germline V gene are SGHRS and YFSETQ. This clone was seen only a few times. Its specificity is unknown. Libraries were prepared by immunoSEQ multiplex PCR; TCRdb keeps only in-frame clonotypes and omits some of them. The table records about 60,000 clones, around 86% of them present only once. Study results and caveats: Per reports, nearly half of all spike-specific TCRs target regions that are unmutated in variants.

The chain is built from TRBV5-1 and TRBJ1-4, with D uncertain. This sequence originates from an adult in good health. The sequencing here drew on peripheral blood, taken on day 0 of AZD1222 vaccination. The DNA for the CDR3 is TGCGCCAGCAGCTTCGCGTCAACTAATGAAAAACTGTTTTTT. Translating it yields CASSFASTNEKLFF.